This passage covers 27 T cell receptor beta chains from one sample sequenced in a study of vaccination and CD4 T cells after COVID-19. Their antigen targets remain unknown. Cultured CD4+ T cell DNA underwent sequencing with the Oncomine TCR Beta short-read assay. TCRdb re-called the PCR reads through MiXCR, storing one row per CDR3 protein. Here the sample spans about 10,000 distinct CDR3 sequences, more than 35% being singletons. Noted treatment: roughly 11-day PBMC culture with coronavirus spike peptide pools or control peptides (ViraFEST assay). Collection of the unexposed donor's CD4+ T cells took place before the COVID-19 pandemic (2011-2018). What was sequenced was CD4+ T cells from blood, cultured in vitro. The receptors here all came from a human donor in good health.

V gene TRBV11-2 combines with J gene TRBJ2-7; D is ambiguous. The CDR3 consists of 14 residues. The germline V gene encodes CDR1 SGHAT and CDR2 FQNNGV. The V and J ends lost 5 bases and 0 bases respectively, with 11 bases between them. The DNA of the CDR3 is TGTGCCAGCAGCGCCCTGAGGAGCTCCTACGAGCAGTACTTC. Translation: CASSALRSSYEQYF.

This clonotype has only one observation. The rearrangement joins TRBV6-5 to TRBJ2-5, with unresolved D. The germline V gene has CDR1 MNHEY and CDR2 SVGAGI. This CDR3 has 14 residues. Trimming shortened V by 2 bases and J by 7 bases, and 14 bases separated the two germline ends. In nucleotides, the CDR3 is TGTGCCAGCAGTTACGGGCTAGGACCAGCGACCCAGTACTTC. Translating gives CASSYGLGPATQYF.

The chain has TRBV9 and TRBJ1-2, with D perhaps TRBD1 (5 bases). In germline, CDR1 is SGDLS, CDR2 YYNGEE. The CDR3 sequence is 11 residues long. The V end lost 5 bases, the J end lost 8 bases, and 10 bases lay between the germline ends. CDR3 sequence reads: CASRQAGGYTF. CDR3 in DNA: TGTGCCAGCAGGCAGGCAGGGGGCTACACCTTC.

The gene calls are TRBV28 and TRBJ1-5; TRBD1 is a possible D gene (6 bases). This CDR3 has 14 amino acids. The V end was cut by 3 bases, the J end by 2 bases, with 8 bases between. The germline V gene encodes CDR1 MDHEN and CDR2 SYDVKM. The CDR3 loop reads CASSFGGRNQPQHF. The CDR3 coding sequence is TGTGCCAGCAGTTTTGGGGGCCGCAATCAGCCCCAGCATTTT.

This rearrangement joins TRBV28 to TRBJ1-5; D is possibly TRBD1 (5 bases). The CDR3 spans 16 residues. The germline V and J ends were trimmed by 1 base and 4 bases, with 14 bases remaining between them. In germline, CDR1 is MDHEN, CDR2 SYDVKM. The CDR3, as DNA: TGTGCCAGCAGTTTATTATCTCTAGGGGAGAATCAGCCCCAGCATTTT. It yields the protein CASSLLSLGENQPQHF.

This clonotype was seen a handful of times. Here the CDR3 DNA reads TGCAGTGCCCTAGCGGGTGGGTGGGCCTACGAGCAGTACTTC. This gives the protein CSALAGGWAYEQYF. The rearrangement uses TRBV20-1 and TRBJ2-7, with TRBD2 matching 8 bases. There are 14 residues in the CDR3. Germline CDR1 is DFQATT and CDR2 is SNEGSKA (reference sequence). The J segment lost 2 bases and the V segment lost 6 bases, leaving 9 bases of the junction unmatched.

This rearrangement joins TRBV6-2 or TRBV6-3 to TRBJ1-3; D perhaps matches TRBD1 (6 bases). This CDR3 contains 14 residues. Looked up from germline, CDR1 is MNHEY and CDR2 is SVGEGT. V was pared by 8 bases and J by 0 bases, with 11 bases between. CDR3 residues: CASRRDNSGNTIYF. CDR3 in DNA: TGTGCCAGCCGAAGGGACAACTCTGGAAACACCATATATTTT.

This chain connects TRBV24-1 to TRBJ1-6; weak D call: TRBD1 (6 bases). Trimming took off 8 bases at V and 6 bases at J, with 13 bases between the two ends. In germline, CDR1 is KGHDR, CDR2 SFDVKD. The CDR3 runs to 14 residues. The CDR3 protein is CATIVGHRNSPLHF. In nucleotides, the CDR3 is TGTGCCACCATCGTGGGACACCGTAATTCACCCCTCCACTTT.

This chain links TRBV7-9 with TRBJ2-3, with D perhaps matching TRBD2 (5 bases). The germline gives CDR1 SEHNR, CDR2 FQNEAQ (reference sequence). The V end lost 5 bases, the J end lost 2 bases, and 26 bases lay between the germline ends. CDR3 size: 19 residues. CDR3 residues: CASSDTQRAHDYHTDTQYF. The CDR3 DNA reads as TGTGCCAGCAGCGACACTCAGAGGGCCCACGACTATCACACAGATACGCAGTATTTT.

V gene TRBV27 combines with J gene TRBJ1-5; perhaps TRBD1 as D (6 bases). The V and J ends lost 3 bases and 0 bases respectively, with 9 bases between them. The CDR3 covers 15 residues. CDR1 is MNHEY and CDR2 is SMNVEV in the germline V gene (reference sequence). CDR3 residues: CASSFRGDSNQPQHF. The CDR3 region has the DNA TGTGCCAGCAGTTTCAGGGGCGATAGCAATCAGCCCCAGCATTTT.

The chain joins TRBV15 to TRBJ2-7; 10 nucleotides align to TRBD1. V dropped 3 bases and J dropped 3; count of bases not matched to a gene: 5. CDR1 LNHNV and CDR2 YYDKDF come from the germline V gene (reference sequence). CDR3 length: 15 residues. For the CDR3, the DNA is TGTGCCACCAGCAGTGGGGGACAGGGGATCTACGAGCAGTACTTC. It translates to CATSSGGQGIYEQYF.

The chain couples TRBV27 to TRBJ2-1; no reliable D call. The germline CDR1 and CDR2 sequences are MNHEY and SMNVEV (reference sequence). The CDR3 has 13 amino acids. V lost 6 bases to trimming and J lost 0 bases, with 6 bases between them. CDR3 residues: CASRTGSYNEQFF. The CDR3 DNA reads as TGTGCCAGCAGGACCGGCTCCTACAATGAGCAGTTCTTC.

A few counts support this clonotype. The rearrangement joins TRBV19 to TRBJ2-3, with 14 bases fitting TRBD2. Germline V gene lookup returns CDR1 LNHDA and CDR2 SQIVND (reference sequence). The CDR3 length is 15 residues. V gave up 4 bases and J gave up 8 bases; unmatched junction bases: 5. The CDR3 region is CASSTGTSGRGTQYF. The CDR3 DNA is TGTGCCAGTAGTACCGGGACTAGCGGGAGAGGTACGCAGTATTTT.

There are a few counts of this clonotype. This sequence joins TRBV20-1 and TRBJ2-7; 7 bases align to TRBD1. This CDR3 contains 15 residues. The germline V gene encodes CDR1 DFQATT and CDR2 SNEGSKA (reference sequence). V lost 0 bases and J lost 0; bases outside the gene matches: 5. The CDR3 DNA reads TGCAGTGCTAGAGATAGTACAGGGGCCTCCTACGAGCAGTACTTC. This sequence encodes CSARDSTGASYEQYF.

The chain uses TRBV10-3 and TRBJ2-5; no clear D gene. The CDR3 runs 13 residues. Germline V CDR1 and CDR2: ENHRY, SYGVKD. Between the trimmed V and J ends, which lost 3 bases and 1 base, there was a span of 6 bases. CDR3 amino acids: CAISDTVQETQYF. CDR3 nucleotide sequence: TGTGCCATCAGTGATACGGTCCAAGAGACCCAGTACTTC.

The V gene is TRBV5-4, the J gene TRBJ2-5, with 10 bases identical to TRBD1. The CDR3 extends over 15 amino acids. V gave up 4 bases and J gave up 2 bases; unmatched junction bases: 5. Germline V gene data show CDR1 as SGHNT and CDR2 as YYREEE (reference sequence). Here the CDR3 DNA reads TGTGCCAGCAGCCGGGGACAGGGGTGGCAAGAGACCCAGTACTTC. This sequence encodes CASSRGQGWQETQYF.

V and J are TRBV5-6 and TRBJ1-5; TRBD1 agrees at 10 bases. V trimming: 4 bases; J trimming: 3 bases; junction bases outside the gene matches: 4. Germline values: CDR1 SGHDT, CDR2 YYEEEE. This CDR3 spans 15 amino acids. The CDR3, as DNA: TGTGCCAGCAGCCTGACAGGGGGCAACAATCAGCCCCAGCATTTT. Its protein is CASSLTGGNNQPQHF.

The chain uses TRBV7-2 and TRBJ2-2, with a weak D call TRBD1 (6 bases). The V end was cut by 1 base, the J end by 7 bases, with 13 bases between. The germline CDR1 and CDR2 sequences are SGHTA and FQGNSA. The length of the CDR3 is 15 residues. The CDR3 nucleotides are TGTGCCAGCAGCTTAGAACCACCAGGGGTCGGGGAGCTGTTTTTT. It specifies CASSLEPPGVGELFF. Together with reference TRBV7-2 and TRBJ2-2, the CDR3 gives the full variable domain: GAGVSQSPSNKVTEKGKDVELRCDPISGHTALYWYRQSLGQGLEFLIYFQGNSAPDKSGLPSDRFSAERTGGSVSTLTIQRTQQEDSAVYLCASSLEPPGVGELFFGEGSRLTVL.

The V and J genes are TRBV6-1 and TRBJ2-2, with TRBD1 matching 11 bases. J lost 4 bases, V lost 6 bases, and 4 bases had no gene match. Per germline, CDR1 MNHNS and CDR2 SASEGT. CDR3 size: 15 residues. CDR3 region: CASSHGQGATGELFF. CDR3 nucleotide sequence: TGTGCCAGCAGCCACGGACAGGGGGCCACCGGGGAGCTGTTTTTT.

Only a few counts were recorded for this clonotype. The chain carries TRBV20-1 and TRBJ2-7; D ambiguous. Trimming removed 6 bases at V and 1 base at J, with 7 bases between. Germline lookup yields CDR1 DFQATT and CDR2 SNEGSKA (reference sequence). This CDR3 region has 11 residues. CDR3 sequence: CSALRSYEQYF. The CDR3, as DNA: TGCAGTGCGTTGAGGTCCTACGAGCAGTACTTC.

The rearrangement links TRBV6-1 to TRBJ2-6; unclear D gene. The CDR3 extends over 16 amino acids. Per germline, CDR1 MNHNS and CDR2 SASEGT. Between the trimmed V and J ends, which lost 7 bases and 1 base, there was a span of 14 bases. CDR3 loop: CASTVVGRSGANVLTF. The CDR3 nucleotides are TGTGCCAGCACCGTGGTTGGACGGTCTGGGGCCAACGTCCTGACTTTC.

This chain joins TRBV28 and TRBJ2-7; 9 bases fit TRBD1. Trimming at V came to 3 bases and at J to 4 bases, leaving 7 bases not matched to a gene. This CDR3 spans 15 amino acids. Per germline, CDR1 MDHEN and CDR2 SYDVKM. The CDR3 DNA reads as TGTGCCAGCAGTTTGGGACAGGGAAGGTATTACGAGCAGTACTTC. This gives the protein CASSLGQGRYYEQYF.

This chain uses TRBV5-6 with TRBJ2-3; D gene unclear. Trimming shortened V by 1 base and J by 1 base, and 16 bases separated the two germline ends. The germline V gene encodes CDR1 SGHDT and CDR2 YYEEEE. The CDR3 loop spans 17 amino acids. The CDR3 here is CASSLNRGSRRTDTQYF. The CDR3 DNA reads TGTGCCAGCAGCTTGAATCGAGGCTCGCGTCGCACAGATACGCAGTATTTT.

This clonotype has only a few counts. This chain links TRBV28 with TRBJ1-2; D might be TRBD1 (5 bases). The CDR3 spans 13 residues. V dropped 7 bases and J dropped 6 bases, with 15 bases sitting between them. CDR1 and CDR2 from the germline V gene are MDHEN and SYDVKM. In DNA form, the CDR3 reads TGTGCCAGCACCCTCTCGGGGGGAGATGGCTACACCTTC. Amino acids: CASTLSGGDGYTF.

This clonotype was counted a few times. The rearrangement uses TRBV6-1 and TRBJ2-1, with 9 bases lining up with TRBD1. The CDR3 runs 13 residues. Germline-derived CDR1 and CDR2 are MNHNS and SASEGT. J lost 8 bases, V lost 6 bases, and 5 bases had no gene match. CDR3 protein: CASRAGQGYEQFF. The CDR3 DNA is TGTGCCAGCAGAGCGGGACAGGGCTATGAGCAGTTCTTC.

The chain employs TRBV21-1 and TRBJ2-7. TRBV21-1 is deemed a pseudogene. The CDR3 totals 12 residues. CDR3 DNA sequence: TGTGCCAGCAGCAAAGACGGGGACGAGCAGTACTTC. Translated, it gives CASSKDGDEQYF.

CDR3 in DNA: TGCAGTGCTAGGGGGGCCAGTGAGACCCAGTACTTC. This translates into CSARGASETQYF. The V call is TRBV20-1, the J call TRBJ2-5; D is possibly TRBD1 (6 bases). Germline V gene sequence: CDR1 DFQATT, CDR2 SNEGSKA (reference sequence). The V gene lost 3 bases and the J gene lost 5 bases, with 10 bases spanning the gap. CDR3 length: 12 amino acids.